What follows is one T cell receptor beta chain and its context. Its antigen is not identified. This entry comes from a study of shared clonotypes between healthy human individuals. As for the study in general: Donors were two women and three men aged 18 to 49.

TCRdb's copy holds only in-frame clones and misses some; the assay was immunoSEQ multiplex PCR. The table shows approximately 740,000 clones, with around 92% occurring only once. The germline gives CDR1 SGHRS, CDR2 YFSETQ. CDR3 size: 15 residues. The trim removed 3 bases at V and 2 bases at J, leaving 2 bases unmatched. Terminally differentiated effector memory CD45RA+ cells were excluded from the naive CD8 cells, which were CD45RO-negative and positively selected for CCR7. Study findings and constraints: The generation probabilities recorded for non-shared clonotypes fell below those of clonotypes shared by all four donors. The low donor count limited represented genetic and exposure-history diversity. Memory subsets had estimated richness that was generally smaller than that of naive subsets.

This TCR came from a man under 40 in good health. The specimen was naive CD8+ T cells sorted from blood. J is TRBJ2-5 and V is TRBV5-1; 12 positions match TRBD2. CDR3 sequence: CASSYGLAGQETQYF. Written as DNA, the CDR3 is TGCGCCAGCAGCTATGGACTAGCGGGACAAGAGACCCAGTACTTC. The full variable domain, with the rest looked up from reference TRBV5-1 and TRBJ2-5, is KAGVTQTPRYLIKTRGQQVTLSCSPISGHRSVSWYQQTPGQGLQFLFEYFSETQRNKGNFPGRFSGRQFSNSRSEMNVSTLELGDSALYLCASSYGLAGQETQYFGPGTRLLVL.